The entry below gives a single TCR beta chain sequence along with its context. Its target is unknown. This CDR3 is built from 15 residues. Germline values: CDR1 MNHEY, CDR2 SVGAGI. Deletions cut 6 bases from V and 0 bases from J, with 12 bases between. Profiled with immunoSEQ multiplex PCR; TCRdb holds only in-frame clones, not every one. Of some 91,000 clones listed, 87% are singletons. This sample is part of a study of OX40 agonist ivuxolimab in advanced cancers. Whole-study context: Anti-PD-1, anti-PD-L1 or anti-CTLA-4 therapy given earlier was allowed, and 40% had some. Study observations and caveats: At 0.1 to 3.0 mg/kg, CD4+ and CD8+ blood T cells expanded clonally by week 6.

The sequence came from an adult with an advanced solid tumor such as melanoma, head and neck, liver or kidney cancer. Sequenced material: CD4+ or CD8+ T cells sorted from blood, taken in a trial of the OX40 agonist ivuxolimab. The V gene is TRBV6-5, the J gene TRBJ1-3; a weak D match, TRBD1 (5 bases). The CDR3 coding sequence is TGTGCCAGCAGGAGGGGATCGAGCTCTGGAAACACCATATATTTT. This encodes CASRRGSSSGNTIYF.